These T cell receptor beta chains were read from a single sample in a study of Ad26.COV2.S vaccination and SARS-CoV-2 variants. TCRdb's copy holds only in-frame clones and misses some; the assay was immunoSEQ multiplex PCR. The data show 300,000 to 400,000 clones, around 90% seen once. Sequenced here: peripheral blood, sampled in a trial of Ad26.COV2.S vaccine versus placebo. The receptors were gathered from a person aged 18-60 years who received the Ad26.COV2.S COVID-19 vaccine or a placebo. Both conserved end residues are part of each CDR3. D genes are given only for firm matches. A clone size is listed for some rows: how often the clone was seen (once, few, many), or a class if it is expanded.

TRBJ2-7	13	TRBV20-1	.	.	CSASSRASYEQYF	TGCAGTGCTAGTTCCAGGGCAAGCTACGAGCAGTACTTC
TRBJ1-4	14	TRBV15	.	.	CATSSTESNEKLFF	TGTGCCACCAGCAGTACAGAGAGTAATGAAAAACTGTTTTTT
TRBJ2-7	13	TRBV27	.	.	CASSYRASYEQYF	TGTGCCAGCAGTTATAGGGCATCCTACGAGCAGTACTTC
TRBJ1-1	16	TRBV7-2	.	.	CASTYARAEGITEAFF	TGTGCCAGCACCTACGCGCGAGCTGAGGGGATCACTGAAGCTTTCTTT
TRBJ2-5	15	TRBV28	.	.	CASSLSIRGEETQYF	TGTGCCAGCAGTTTATCTATCAGGGGAGAAGAGACCCAGTACTTC
TRBJ2-2	18	TRBV5-8	.	.	CASSSHQGGQGKNGELFF	TGTGCCAGCAGCTCACACCAAGGAGGGCAGGGAAAGAACGGGGAGCTGTTTTTT
TRBJ2-1	13	TRBV6-2/TRBV6-3	TRBD2	.	CASSSPGLARQFF	TGTGCCAGCAGTTCACCGGGACTAGCTCGTCAGTTCTTC
TRBJ2-7	14	TRBV25-1	.	.	CASSLTGRGYEQYF	TGTGCCAGCAGCTTGACAGGAAGGGGCTACGAGCAGTACTTC
TRBJ1-5	13	TRBV10-3	.	.	CAISENRDQPQHF	TGTGCCATCAGTGAGAACAGGGACCAGCCCCAGCATTTT
TRBJ2-7	15	TRBV5-1	.	.	CASSLPGGDFYEQYF	TGCGCCAGCAGCTTACCAGGGGGGGACTTTTACGAGCAGTACTTC
TRBJ1-1	14	TRBV5-1	.	.	CASSPGQGRTEAFF	TGCGCCAGCAGCCCCGGGCAGGGGAGGACTGAAGCTTTCTTT
TRBJ1-1	14	TRBV6-5	.	.	CASSTYDLNTEAFF	TGTGCCAGCAGTACTTACGACCTGAACACTGAAGCTTTCTTT
TRBJ2-5	16	TRBV9	.	.	CASSVDTGEGLETQYF	TGTGCCAGCAGCGTAGACACAGGGGAGGGATTGGAGACCCAGTACTTC
TRBJ2-1	15	TRBV2	TRBD1	.	CASSSGTGLYNEQFF	TGTGCCAGCAGTTCCGGGACAGGGCTATACAATGAGCAGTTCTTC
TRBJ2-1	15	TRBV5-4	TRBD1	.	CASSTGGIPYNEQFF	TGTGCCAGCAGCACAGGGGGTATCCCCTACAATGAGCAGTTCTTC
TRBJ2-3	14	TRBV19	TRBD1	.	CASSGQGVTDTQYF	TGTGCCAGTAGCGGACAGGGAGTTACAGATACGCAGTATTTT
TRBJ2-7	14	TRBV4-1	TRBD2	.	CASSPGGGSYEQYF	TGCGCCAGCAGCCCAGGCGGGGGATCCTACGAGCAGTACTTC
TRBJ2-7	15	TRBV7-2	.	many	CASSSLAEYSYEQYF	TGTGCCAGCAGCTCGCTCGCAGAATACTCCTACGAGCAGTACTTC
TRBJ1-6	17	TRBV4-3	.	once	CASSQMSPSSYNSPLHF	TGCGCCAGCAGCCAGATGTCCCCGAGCTCCTATAATTCACCCCTCCACTTT
TRBJ1-3	16	TRBV15	.	.	CATSRDRGISGNTIYF	TGTGCCACCAGCAGAGATCGAGGGATCTCTGGAAACACCATATATTTT
TRBJ2-7	14	TRBV11-2	.	.	CASSLEGRFYEQYF	TGTGCCAGCAGCTTAGAGGGACGTTTCTACGAGCAGTACTTC
TRBJ1-5	13	TRBV12-3/TRBV12-4	.	.	CASSRGFNQPQHF	TGTGCCAGCAGCCGGGGCTTTAATCAGCCCCAGCATTTT